The clone carrying this TCR beta chain was counted between two and nine times. Its antigen is unknown. CDR3 length: 14 amino acids. The V gene end was trimmed by 5 bases and the J gene end by 6 bases; junction bases not matched to a gene: 6. CDR1 is SGHVS and CDR2 is FQNEAQ in the germline V gene. TCRdb itself ran the 5' RACE reads through MiXCR, one entry per CDR3 protein. The sample records around 340,000 distinct CDR3 sequences, roughly 9.4% being singletons. The data were obtained in a study of T cells after yellow fever vaccination. The study's findings and limits: Weaker, the secondary response had a peak occurring faster, on day 5 versus 15.

The receptor was derived from a man aged 18 to 35 who received the YFV17D yellow fever vaccine. The chain uses TRBV7-8 and TRBJ1-2; TRBD1 agrees at 10 bases. The sample was PBMCs, taken on the day of the first yellow fever vaccination. CDR3: CASSPGQGLDGYTF. The CDR3 DNA is TGTGCCAGCAGCCCGGGACAGGGGCTCGATGGCTACACCTTC.